This T cell receptor (beta chain) was recovered during a study of T-cell memory formation after mild COVID-19. Study details: TCR clusters largely stayed donor specific.

V lost 3 bases and J 1 base, leaving 6 bases between the germline ends. This CDR3 has 13 amino acids. Each CDR3 protein is one row after TCRdb ran MiXCR on the 5' RACE reads. Found here are about 140,000 distinct CDR3 sequences, under 7% of them singletons; the top ten hold 2% to 2.5%. Study-wide results and caveats: A balance of CD4 and CD8 characterized clones contracting day 15 to 85, whereas later expanders leaned CD4+. Contracting CD4+ clones lay largely in CM and EM, with CD8+ ones residing in EMRA. Certain responding clones were present in pre-infection memory, suggesting participation of cross-reactive memory.

As for this clonotype: Its antigen remains unknown.

V and J are TRBV12-3 or TRBV12-4 and TRBJ2-5, with D hard to call. The TCR originated in an adult woman who had mild COVID-19 (a few samples of this study predate the infection). Cell type and time point are not known. Sequencing used PBMCs or a T cell subset sorted from them (not recorded which). For the CDR3, the DNA is TGTGCCAGCAGTTTCGGCGGCCAAGAGACCCAGTACTTC. Translation gives CASSFGGQETQYF.